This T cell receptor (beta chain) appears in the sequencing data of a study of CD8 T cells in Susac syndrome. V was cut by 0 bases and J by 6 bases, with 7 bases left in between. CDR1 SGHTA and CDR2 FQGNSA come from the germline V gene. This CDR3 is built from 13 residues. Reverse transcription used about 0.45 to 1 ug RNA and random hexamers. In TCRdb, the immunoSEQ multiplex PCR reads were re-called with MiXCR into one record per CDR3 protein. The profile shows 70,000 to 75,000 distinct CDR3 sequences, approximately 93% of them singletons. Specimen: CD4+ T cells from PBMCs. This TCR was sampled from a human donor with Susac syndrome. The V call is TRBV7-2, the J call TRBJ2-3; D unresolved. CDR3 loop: CASSLALSDTQYF. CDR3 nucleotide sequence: TGTGCCAGCAGCTTAGCGCTCTCGGATACGCAGTATTTT.